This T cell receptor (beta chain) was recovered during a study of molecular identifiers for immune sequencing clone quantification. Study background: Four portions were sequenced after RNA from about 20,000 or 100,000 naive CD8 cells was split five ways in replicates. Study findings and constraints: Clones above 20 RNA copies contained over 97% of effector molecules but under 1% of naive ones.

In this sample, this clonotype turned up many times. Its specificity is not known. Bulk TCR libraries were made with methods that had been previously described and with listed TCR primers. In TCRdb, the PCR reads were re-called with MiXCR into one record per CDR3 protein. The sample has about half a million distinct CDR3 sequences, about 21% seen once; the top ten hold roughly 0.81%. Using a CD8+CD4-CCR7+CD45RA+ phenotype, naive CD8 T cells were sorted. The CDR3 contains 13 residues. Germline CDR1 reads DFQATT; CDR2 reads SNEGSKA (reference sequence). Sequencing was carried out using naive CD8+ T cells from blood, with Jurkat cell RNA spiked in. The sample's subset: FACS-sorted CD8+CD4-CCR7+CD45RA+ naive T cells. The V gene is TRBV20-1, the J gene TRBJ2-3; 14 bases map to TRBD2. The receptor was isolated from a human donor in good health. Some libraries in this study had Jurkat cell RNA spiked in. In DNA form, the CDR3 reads TGCAGGGGGACTAGCGGGAGTACAGATACGCAGTATTTT. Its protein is CRGTSGSTDTQYF.